This T cell receptor beta chain stems from a study of CD8+CD57+ T cells in acquired aplastic anemia. The TCR beta profiling, which covered VDJ combination and CDR3 sequence, was carried out using genomic DNA as the template. Each CDR3 protein gets one entry after TCRdb re-called the reads with MiXCR. This sample has roughly 420,000 distinct CDR3 sequences; under 80% occur once, and the top ten carry 4%. In the case of this clonotype: Relative to the germline gene, one junction end is altered; a read error may explain this.

CDR3 length: 13 amino acids. Germline assignment: CDR1 SGHTA and CDR2 FQGTGA. The clonotype comes from a human donor in good health, serving as a control. This rearrangement joins TRBV7-3 to TRBJ2-7; maybe TRBD1 (6 bases). Sequencing was done on a sample of sorted CD4+, CD8+, or CD8+CD57+ T cells (not recorded which) from PBMCs. The CDR3, as DNA: TGTGCCAGCAGCAAGATTACAGGGTACAGTGAGCAGTTC. Its protein product is CASSKITGYSEQF.